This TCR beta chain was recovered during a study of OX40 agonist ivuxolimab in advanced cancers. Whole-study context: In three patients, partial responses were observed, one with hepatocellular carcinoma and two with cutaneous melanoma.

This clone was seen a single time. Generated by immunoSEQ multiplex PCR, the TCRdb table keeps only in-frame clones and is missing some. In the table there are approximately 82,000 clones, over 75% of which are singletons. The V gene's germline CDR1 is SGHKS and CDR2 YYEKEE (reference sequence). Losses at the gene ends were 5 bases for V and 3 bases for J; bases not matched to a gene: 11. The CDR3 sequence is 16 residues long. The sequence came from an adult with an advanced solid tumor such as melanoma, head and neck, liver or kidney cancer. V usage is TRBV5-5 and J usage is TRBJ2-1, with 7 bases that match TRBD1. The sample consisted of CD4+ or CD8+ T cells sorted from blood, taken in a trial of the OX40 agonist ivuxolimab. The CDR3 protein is CASRRTRQGVYNEQFF. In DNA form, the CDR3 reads TGTGCCAGCAGACGGACCCGGCAGGGGGTCTACAATGAGCAGTTCTTC.